The 26 T cell receptor beta chains presented below share a single source sample, sequenced in a study of blood T cell repertoires in COVID-19. TCRdb's copy holds only in-frame clones and misses some; the assay was immunoSEQ multiplex PCR. The data contain about 100,000 clones, about 89% of them singletons. Material: peripheral blood. Every receptor here comes from a man aged 40-55 years with active or convalescent COVID-19.

The chain combines TRBV5-4 with TRBJ2-5; possibly TRBD2 for D (6 bases). This CDR3 comprises 14 residues. In germline, CDR1 is SGHNT, CDR2 YYREEE (reference sequence). With 4 bases removed from V and 3 bases from J, the gap between germline ends came to 13 bases. CDR3 nucleotide sequence: TGTGCCAGCAGCCGGGACTCTTCGAAAGAGACCCAGTACTTC. Its protein product is CASSRDSSKETQYF.

This chain joins TRBV27 and TRBJ2-5; 7 nucleotides align to TRBD1. The V and J ends lost 3 bases and 6 bases, in that order; junction bases with no gene match: 1. Germline CDR1 MNHEY, CDR2 SMNVEV (reference sequence). The CDR3 covers 12 residues. The CDR3 bases are TGTGCCAGCAGTTTTAGGGGGCAGACCCAGTACTTC. Translating it yields CASSFRGQTQYF.

The gene calls are TRBV6-5 and TRBJ1-1; 8 nucleotides line up with TRBD1. The CDR3 has 15 amino acids. CDR1 is MNHEY and CDR2 is SVGAGI in the germline V gene. After removal of 4 bases from V and 6 bases from J, the junction contained 10 bases not matched to a gene. The DNA for the CDR3 is TGTGCCAGCAGTTTCTGGACAGGGTCGGGCGCTGAAGCTTTCTTT. Residues: CASSFWTGSGAEAFF.

The V gene is TRBV5-6, the J gene TRBJ2-7, with a weak D call TRBD1 (6 bases). Germline CDR1 is SGHDT and CDR2 is YYEEEE. The CDR3 has 14 amino acids. Trimming cost V 2 bases and J 2 bases, with 11 bases left between them. CDR3 nucleotides: TGTGCCAGCAGCTTTGGGACAATTACCTACGAGCAGTACTTC. It codes for CASSFGTITYEQYF.

The rearrangement joins TRBV6-5 to TRBJ2-1; a weak D match, TRBD2 (7 bases). Germline V gene data show CDR1 as MNHEY and CDR2 as SVGAGI. The CDR3 spans 15 residues. The V end was cut by 6 bases, the J end by 7 bases, with 19 bases between. The CDR3 loop is CASRSEGEGQNEQFF. For the CDR3, the DNA is TGTGCCAGCAGATCCGAGGGGGAGGGCCAAAATGAGCAGTTCTTC.

As DNA, the CDR3 is TGTGCCAGCACGGTTTCGGCTAACTATGGCTACACCTTC. Translated: CASTVSANYGYTF. V gene TRBV28 combines with J gene TRBJ1-2; no definite D call. Trimming shortened V by 7 bases and J by 0 bases, and 9 bases separated the two germline ends. In germline, CDR1 is MDHEN, CDR2 SYDVKM. The CDR3 length is 13 residues.

The J gene is TRBJ2-3, the V gene TRBV7-9, with D possibly TRBD2 on 7 matching bases. This CDR3 has 15 residues. Trimming left V 6 bases short and J 2 bases short, with 15 bases between. Germline CDR1 and CDR2: SEHNR and FQNEAQ (reference sequence). CDR3 sequence: CASSYRGADTDTQYF. The CDR3 DNA sequence: TGTGCCAGCAGTTATCGGGGGGCGGACACAGATACGCAGTATTTT.

The CDR3 bases are TGTGCCAGCAGCCCCCATGAGGGAGGCTACACCTTC. This encodes CASSPHEGGYTF. The V call is TRBV7-8, the J call TRBJ1-2; D is uncertain. Deletions cut 5 bases from V and 8 bases from J, with 12 bases between. CDR1 SGHVS and CDR2 FQNEAQ come from the germline V gene. There are 12 residues in the CDR3.

The chain uses TRBV25-1 and TRBJ2-1; 8 bases fit TRBD2. CDR3 size: 18 residues. Germline V gene data show CDR1 as MGHDK and CDR2 as SYGVNS. Losses at the gene ends were 2 bases for V and 4 bases for J; bases not matched to a gene: 13. The DNA of the CDR3 is TGTGCCAGCAGTGAACCAGCTGGCGGGGGGATCTATTACAATGAGCAGTTCTTC. It specifies CASSEPAGGGIYYNEQFF.

This chain joins TRBV28 and TRBJ1-2; a possible D gene is TRBD1 (5 bases). This CDR3 has 13 amino acids. Germline CDR1 MDHEN, CDR2 SYDVKM. With 2 bases removed from V and 4 bases from J, the gap between germline ends came to 8 bases. The CDR3 region has the DNA TGTGCCAGCAGTTTACCCGGGGGCTATGGCTACACCTTC. Its translation is CASSLPGGYGYTF.

CDR3 DNA sequence: TGTGCCAGCAGCTTAGGACTCAAAGAAGGCACTGAAGCTTTCTTT. Translating it yields CASSLGLKEGTEAFF. This chain links TRBV7-2 with TRBJ1-1; D is unclear. Trimming cost V 1 base and J 4 bases, with 13 bases left between them. The germline CDR1 and CDR2 sequences are SGHTA and FQGNSA. The CDR3 spans 15 residues.

DNA of the CDR3: TGTGCCATTGGACTAGCGGGCTCCTACGAGCAGTACTTC. Its translation is CAIGLAGSYEQYF. The chain uses TRBV10-3 and TRBJ2-7; TRBD2 agrees at 11 bases. Unmatched junction bases numbered 1, after V lost 9 bases and J lost 0 bases. CDR1 and CDR2 from the germline V gene are ENHRY and SYGVKD. This CDR3 comprises 13 residues.

This clone has just one count. This sequence joins TRBV4-2 and TRBJ2-2, with 12 bases identical to TRBD2. V lost 4 bases to trimming and J lost 7 bases; unmatched junction nucleotides: 10. The germline V gene encodes CDR1 LGHNA and CDR2 YNFKEQ. The CDR3 loop spans 17 amino acids. The DNA for the CDR3 is TGTGCCAGCAGCCGCGATACCCTAGCGGGAGGGGGCGGGGAGCTGTTTTTT. Protein sequence: CASSRDTLAGGGGELFF.

V usage is TRBV11-2 and J usage is TRBJ1-2; perhaps TRBD1 as D (6 bases). The CDR3 totals 15 residues. Germline lookup yields CDR1 SGHAT and CDR2 FQNNGV. Trimming removed 2 bases from V and 7 bases from J, with 17 bases in between. As DNA, the CDR3 is TGTGCCAGCAGCTTACTTCAACAGAACAGGGCTGGCTACACCTTC. Protein sequence: CASSLLQQNRAGYTF.

The chain uses TRBV4-3 and TRBJ1-4; D is unclear. The V gene lost 0 bases and the J gene lost 10 bases, with 15 bases spanning the gap. The CDR3 contains 15 residues. The germline V gene has CDR1 LGHNA and CDR2 YSLEER. Written as DNA, the CDR3 is TGCGCCAGCAGCCAAGATAATGGGCCGTTTGTAAAACTGTTTTTT. It specifies CASSQDNGPFVKLFF.

The sample holds one count of this clone. The chain joins TRBV7-3 to TRBJ2-6; no clear D. Trimming shortened V by 3 bases and J by 4 bases, and 16 bases separated the two germline ends. The germline gives CDR1 SGHTA, CDR2 FQGTGA. The length of the CDR3 is 17 residues. CDR3 bases: TGTGCCAGCAGCTTCGTACCGTACGGCAGGGGGGCCAACGTCCTGACTTTC. This sequence encodes CASSFVPYGRGANVLTF.

The chain joins TRBV5-4 to TRBJ2-1, with 9 bases fitting TRBD2. The germline V gene encodes CDR1 SGHNT and CDR2 YYREEE (reference sequence). J lost 2 bases, V lost 0 bases, and 9 bases had no gene match. The CDR3 runs to 18 residues. The CDR3 sequence is CASSLDMVGGRAYNEQFF. CDR3 nucleotides: TGTGCCAGCAGCTTGGATATGGTAGGCGGGAGGGCCTACAATGAGCAGTTCTTC.

In the case of this clone: A read error may account for a junction end that differs from germline. The chain recombines TRBV2 with TRBJ1-2; TRBD1 might be the D (6 bases). Per the germline V gene, CDR1 is SNHLY and CDR2 is FYNNEI. CDR3 length equals 13 residues. CDR3 residues: CASSDSPQGLRSF. CDR3 nucleotides: TGTGCCAGCAGTGATTCCCCACAGGGTTTACGATCCTTC.

This clone was detected only once. The chain links TRBV5-1 to TRBJ2-5, with 7 bases lining up with TRBD1. Germline CDR1 and CDR2: SGHRS and YFSETQ. CDR3 length: 14 residues. Trimming removed 4 bases from V and 3 bases from J; junction bases left unmatched: 6. CDR3 residues: CASSPMTGKETQYF. Written as DNA, the CDR3 is TGCGCCAGCAGCCCAATGACAGGGAAAGAGACCCAGTACTTC.

The J gene is TRBJ2-2, the V gene TRBV23-1; no clear D. TRBV23-1 carries the ORF label, with uncertain function. The length of the CDR3 is 13 residues. V was cut by 4 bases and J by 6 bases, with 9 bases left in between. Here the CDR3 DNA reads TGCGCCAGCAGTCGACCTAGGTCCGGGGAGCTGTTTTTT. Translation gives CASSRPRSGELFF.

The chain is built from TRBV7-2 and TRBJ2-7; 7 bases match TRBD1. The germline V gene has CDR1 SGHTA and CDR2 FQGNSA. The CDR3 consists of 14 residues. V shed 5 bases, J shed 0 bases, and the junction held 4 bases outside the gene matches. The CDR3 sequence is CASSAWTGSYEQYF. The CDR3 DNA is TGTGCCAGCAGCGCTTGGACAGGCTCCTACGAGCAGTACTTC.

The chain is built from TRBV30 and TRBJ2-3, with TRBD2 matching 10 bases. Unmatched junction bases numbered 7, after V lost 1 base and J lost 6 bases. The CDR3 consists of 15 residues. Germline CDR1 is GTSNPN and CDR2 is SVGIG (reference sequence). DNA for the CDR3: TGTGCCTGGAGTGGCCTAGCGGGAGAAGTGGATACGCAGTATTTT. Its translation: CAWSGLAGEVDTQYF.

The V call is TRBV11-3, the J call TRBJ2-7; D possibly corresponds to TRBD2 (6 bases). V lost 5 bases, J lost 4 bases, and 15 bases lay in between. The CDR3 covers 14 residues. CDR1 and CDR2 (germline): SGHNT, YENEEA. The CDR3 spells CASSRDGRGYEQYF. The CDR3 DNA reads as TGTGCCAGCAGCCGGGACGGCCGGGGGTACGAGCAGTACTTC.

This chain uses TRBV7-2 with TRBJ2-1; 8 bases line up with TRBD2. Germline V gene lookup returns CDR1 SGHTA and CDR2 FQGNSA. The CDR3 has 17 residues. V lost 5 bases to trimming and J lost 7 bases; unmatched junction nucleotides: 16. The CDR3 sequence: CASSLGGPAGGQNEQFF. CDR3 sequence (DNA): TGTGCCAGCAGCCTTGGGGGGCCTGCGGGAGGTCAAAATGAGCAGTTCTTC.

The rearrangement uses TRBV10-3 and TRBJ2-7; a possible D gene is TRBD1 (6 bases). The germline V gene encodes CDR1 ENHRY and CDR2 SYGVKD. The CDR3 consists of 14 residues. The V gene lost 5 bases and the J gene lost 0 bases, with 11 bases spanning the gap. Written as DNA, the CDR3 is TGTGCCATCAGTCCCCCGGGACACTCCTACGAGCAGTACTTC. It translates to CAISPPGHSYEQYF.

This clone has more than one count but fewer than ten. This sequence joins TRBV19 and TRBJ2-5; D may be TRBD1 (6 bases). Trimming took off 3 bases at V and 4 bases at J, with 12 bases between the two ends. Germline CDR1 reads LNHDA; CDR2 reads SQIVND (reference sequence). There are 14 residues in the CDR3. Here the CDR3 reads CASSIGGHLETQYF. The CDR3 coding sequence is TGTGCCAGTAGTATTGGGGGACACCTAGAGACCCAGTACTTC. The full variable domain, with the rest looked up from reference TRBV19 and TRBJ2-5, is DGGITQSPKYLFRKEGQNVTLSCEQNLNHDAMYWYRQDPGQGLRLIYYSQIVNDFQKGDIAEGYSVSREKKESFPLTVTSAQKNPTAFYLCASSIGGHLETQYFGPGTRLLVL.